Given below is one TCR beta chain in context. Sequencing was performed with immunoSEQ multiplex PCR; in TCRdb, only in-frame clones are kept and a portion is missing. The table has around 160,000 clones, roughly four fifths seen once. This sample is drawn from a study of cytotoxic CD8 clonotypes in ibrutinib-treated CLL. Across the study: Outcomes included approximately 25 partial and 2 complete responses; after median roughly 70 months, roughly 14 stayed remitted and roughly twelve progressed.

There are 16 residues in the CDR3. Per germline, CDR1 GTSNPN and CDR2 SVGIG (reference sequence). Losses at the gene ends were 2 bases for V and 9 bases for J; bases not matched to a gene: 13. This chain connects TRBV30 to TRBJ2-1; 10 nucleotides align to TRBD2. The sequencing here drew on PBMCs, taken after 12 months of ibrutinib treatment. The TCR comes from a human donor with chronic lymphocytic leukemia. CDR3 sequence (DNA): TGTGCCTGGAGTCTCAAGCGGGGGGGTATATATGGTGAGCAGTTCTTC. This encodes CAWSLKRGGIYGEQFF. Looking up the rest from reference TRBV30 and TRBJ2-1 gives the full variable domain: SQTIHQWPATLVQPVGSPLSLECTVEGTSNPNLYWYRQAAGRGLQLLFYSVGIGQISSEVPQNLSASRPQDRQFILSSKKLLLSDSGFYLCAWSLKRGGIYGEQFFGPGTRLTVL.